Listed below are T cell receptor beta chains from one sample, sequenced in a study of T cell responses to AZD1222 COVID-19 vaccine. Some clones are missing from TCRdb's copy, which holds only in-frame ones; the method was immunoSEQ multiplex PCR. This table has roughly 150,000 clones, 90% appearing once. Sequenced material: peripheral blood, taken on day 0 of AZD1222 vaccination. These receptor sequences come from an adult in good health. Each CDR3 is given with its conserved first and last residue. The order of the fields is CDR3 protein, CDR3 DNA, V gene, D gene, clone size, J gene. D genes are given only for firm matches. Clone size, where shown, is once, few, many, or a class for clones that have expanded.

CASSEGGSPALNEQFF TGTGCCAGCAGCGAGGGAGGGAGCCCCGCTTTGAATGAGCAGTTCTTC TRBV28 TRBD2 NA TRBJ2-1
CASAFSLAESYNEQFF TGTGCTAGTGCCTTCTCCCTAGCGGAGTCCTACAATGAGCAGTTCTTC TRBV12-5 TRBD2 once TRBJ2-1
CASSLPGSNSPLHF TGTGCCAGCAGCCTCCCAGGAAGTAATTCACCCCTCCACTTT TRBV7-9 NA NA TRBJ1-6
CASSLGANAGYTF TGTGCCAGCAGTTTAGGGGCTAATGCTGGCTACACCTTC TRBV12-3/TRBV12-4 NA NA TRBJ1-2
CASQGPGGEKLFF TGTGCCAGCCAAGGTCCGGGGGGAGAAAAACTGTTTTTT TRBV2 NA NA TRBJ1-4
CASSGQLGLAGVGNEQFF TGTGCCAGCAGCGGCCAGCTGGGACTAGCGGGAGTGGGCAATGAGCAGTTCTTC TRBV9 TRBD2 NA TRBJ2-1
CASSDRYGNQPQHF TGTGCCAGCAGTGACAGGTACGGAAATCAGCCCCAGCATTTT TRBV2 NA NA TRBJ1-5
CASSISLSREQYF TGTGCCAGTAGTATCTCTCTTAGTCGCGAGCAGTACTTC TRBV19 NA NA TRBJ2-7
CASSSGYSYEQYF TGTGCCAGCAGTTCGGGGTACTCCTACGAGCAGTACTTC TRBV28 NA few TRBJ2-7
CASSQQGSETQYF TGTGCCAGCAGCCAACAGGGTTCAGAGACCCAGTACTTC TRBV14 NA NA TRBJ2-5
CASRLIQASEAFF TGTGCCAGCAGGCTTATACAGGCTTCGGAAGCTTTCTTT TRBV28 NA NA TRBJ1-1
CASSQAGVRTEAFF TGCGCCAGCAGCCAAGCAGGGGTGCGAACTGAAGCTTTCTTT TRBV4-1 NA NA TRBJ1-1
CASSLGPIRGLDQPQHF TGTGCCAGTAGCCTTGGCCCCATTAGGGGGCTCGATCAGCCCCAGCATTTT TRBV19 TRBD1 NA TRBJ1-5
CASSFRGVGGTQYF TGTGCCAGCAGCTTTCGGGGGGTCGGAGGGACCCAGTACTTC TRBV5-4 TRBD2 NA TRBJ2-5
CASSRMGSGTPNF TGTGCCAGCAGCCGAATGGGGTCCGGGACTCCGAACTTC TRBV27 NA NA TRBJ2-7
CASTLGTGELFF TGTGCCAGCACTCTCGGGACCGGGGAGCTGTTTTTT TRBV3-1/TRBV3-2 NA NA TRBJ2-2